This TCR beta chain was observed in a study of cytomegalovirus exposure and HLA in healthy donors. Trimming shortened V by 4 bases and J by 0 bases, and 9 bases separated the two germline ends. Germline V lookup: CDR1 SGHTA, CDR2 FQGTGA. CDR3 length: 15 residues. It was with 60 Vbeta and 13 Jbeta primers that the PCR ran. TCRdb's copy holds only in-frame clones and misses some; the assay was immunoSEQ multiplex PCR. The sample has about 70,000 clones, 70% to 90% seen once; the top ten hold 1.5% to 2%. The sequence derives from a woman in her twenties or thirties in good health and CMV-seronegative. J is TRBJ2-2 and V is TRBV7-3; TRBD1 is a possible D gene (6 bases). Specimen: PBMCs. CDR3 bases: TGTGCCAGCAGCTCCAGGGGAGCGAACACCGGGGAGCTGTTTTTT. Translation gives CASSSRGANTGELFF.